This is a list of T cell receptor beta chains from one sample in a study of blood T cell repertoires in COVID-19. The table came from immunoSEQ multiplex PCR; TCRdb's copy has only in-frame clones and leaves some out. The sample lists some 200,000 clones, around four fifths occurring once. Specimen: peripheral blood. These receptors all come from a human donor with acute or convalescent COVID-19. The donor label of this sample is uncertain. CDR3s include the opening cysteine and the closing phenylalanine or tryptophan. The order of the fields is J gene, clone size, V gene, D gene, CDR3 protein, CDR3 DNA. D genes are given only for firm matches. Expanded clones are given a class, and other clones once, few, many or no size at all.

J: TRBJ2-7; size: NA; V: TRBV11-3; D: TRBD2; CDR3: CASSHRILAEGPENEQYF; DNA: TGTGCCAGCAGCCACCGAATCCTAGCGGAGGGCCCCGAGAACGAGCAGTACTTC
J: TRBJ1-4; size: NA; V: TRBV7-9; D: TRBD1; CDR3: CASSSGTGGEKLFF; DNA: TGTGCCAGCAGCTCCGGGACAGGCGGTGAAAAACTGTTTTTT
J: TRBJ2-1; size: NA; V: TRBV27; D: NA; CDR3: CASSLSPGMGEQFF; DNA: TGTGCCAGCAGTTTATCTCCAGGAATGGGTGAGCAGTTCTTC
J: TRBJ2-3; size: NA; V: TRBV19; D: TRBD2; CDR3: CASSSGLAGSTDTQYF; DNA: TGTGCCAGTAGTAGCGGACTAGCGGGGAGCACAGATACGCAGTATTTT
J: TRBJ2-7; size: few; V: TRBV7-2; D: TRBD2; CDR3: CASSLAAGTSGAYEQYF; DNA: TGTGCCAGCAGCTTAGCGGCCGGGACTAGCGGAGCCTACGAGCAGTACTTC
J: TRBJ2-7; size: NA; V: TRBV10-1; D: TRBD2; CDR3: CASSPAEAARTSGGHEQYF; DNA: TGCGCCAGCAGCCCGGCCGAGGCAGCACGGACTAGCGGAGGGCACGAGCAGTACTTC
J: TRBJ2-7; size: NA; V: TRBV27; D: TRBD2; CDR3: CASSLREGVYEQYF; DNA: TGTGCCAGCAGTTTGCGGGAGGGCGTCTACGAGCAGTACTTC
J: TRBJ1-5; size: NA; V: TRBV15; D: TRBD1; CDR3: CATSRGDRVSNQPQHF; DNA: TGTGCCACCAGCAGGGGAGACAGGGTTAGCAATCAGCCCCAGCATTTT
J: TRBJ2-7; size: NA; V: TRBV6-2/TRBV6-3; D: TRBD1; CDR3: CATNPRTGASYEQYF; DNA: TGTGCCACCAACCCGCGGACAGGGGCCTCCTACGAGCAGTACTTC
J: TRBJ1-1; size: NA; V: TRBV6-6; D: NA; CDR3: CASRPGIWTEAFF; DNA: TGTGCCAGCAGGCCAGGGATTTGGACTGAAGCTTTCTTT
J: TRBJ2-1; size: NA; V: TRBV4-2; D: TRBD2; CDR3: CASSQDPDYGRGNEQFF; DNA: TGTGCCAGCAGCCAAGATCCTGACTATGGGAGGGGCAATGAGCAGTTCTTC
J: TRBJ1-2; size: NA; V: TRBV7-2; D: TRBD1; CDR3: CASSSQTGSYGYTF; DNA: TGTGCCAGCAGCTCCCAGACAGGGAGCTATGGCTACACCTTC
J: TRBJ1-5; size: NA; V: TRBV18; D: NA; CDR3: CASSPELAQPQHF; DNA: TGTGCCAGCTCACCCGAATTAGCCCAGCCCCAGCATTTT
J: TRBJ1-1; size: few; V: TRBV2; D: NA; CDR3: CASRRKNTEAFF; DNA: TGTGCCAGCAGGCGGAAGAACACTGAAGCTTTCTTT
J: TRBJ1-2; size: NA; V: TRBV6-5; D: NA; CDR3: CASTTGLSNYGYTF; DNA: TGTGCCAGCACCACGGGACTCTCAAACTATGGCTACACCTTC
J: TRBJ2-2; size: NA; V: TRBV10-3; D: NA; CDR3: CAIRETQNTGELFF; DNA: TGTGCCATCAGGGAGACACAGAACACCGGGGAGCTGTTTTTT
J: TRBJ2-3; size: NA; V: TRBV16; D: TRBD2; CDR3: CASSHPVSGGRTSTDTQYF; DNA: TGTGCCAGCAGCCACCCGGTGAGCGGGGGTAGAACTAGCACAGATACGCAGTATTTT
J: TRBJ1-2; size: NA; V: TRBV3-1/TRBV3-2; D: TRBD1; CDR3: CASSLQGNYGYTF; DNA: TGTGCCAGCAGCCTACAGGGGAACTATGGCTACACCTTC
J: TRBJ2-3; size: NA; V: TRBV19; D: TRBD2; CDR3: CASSIFGTSGTDTQYF; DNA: TGTGCCAGTAGTATCTTCGGGACTAGCGGGACAGATACGCAGTATTTT
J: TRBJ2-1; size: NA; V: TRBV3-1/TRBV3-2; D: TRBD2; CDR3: CASSILAGRGNEQFF; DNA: TGTGCCAGCAGCATCCTAGCGGGACGTGGCAATGAGCAGTTCTTC
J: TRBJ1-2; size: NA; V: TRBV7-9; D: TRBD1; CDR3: CASSPPGGTGGYYTF; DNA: TGTGCCAGCAGCCCACCCGGGGGGACAGGGGGTTACTACACCTTC
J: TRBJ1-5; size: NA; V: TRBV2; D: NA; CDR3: CASSESGTRVRINQPQHF; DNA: TGTGCCAGCAGTGAGTCAGGGACTCGTGTTCGCATCAATCAGCCCCAGCATTTT
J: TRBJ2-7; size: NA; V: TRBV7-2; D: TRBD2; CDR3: CASSLGLRAGVEQYF; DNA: TGTGCCAGCAGCTTAGGGTTGAGGGCGGGGGTCGAGCAGTACTTC
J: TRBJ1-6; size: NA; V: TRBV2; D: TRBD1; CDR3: CASSGDRNSPLHF; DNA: TGTGCCAGCAGCGGGGACAGGAATTCACCCCTCCACTTT
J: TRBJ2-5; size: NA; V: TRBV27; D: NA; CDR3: CASSSWTRREETQYF; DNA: TGTGCCAGCAGTTCGTGGACAAGAAGGGAAGAGACCCAGTACTTC
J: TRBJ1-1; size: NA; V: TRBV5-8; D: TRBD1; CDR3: CASSPQGGKTEAFF; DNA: TGTGCCAGCAGCCCACAGGGGGGAAAGACTGAAGCTTTCTTT
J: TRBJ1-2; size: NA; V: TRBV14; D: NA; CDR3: CASSQDQRQVYGYTF; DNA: TGTGCCAGCAGCCAAGATCAGAGACAGGTCTATGGCTACACCTTC
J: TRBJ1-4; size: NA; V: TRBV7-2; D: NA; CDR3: CASSLERTATNEKLFF; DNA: TGTGCCAGCAGCTTAGAGAGGACAGCAACTAATGAAAAACTGTTTTTT
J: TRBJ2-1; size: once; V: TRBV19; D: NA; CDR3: CASSMDSYNEQFF; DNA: TGTGCCAGTAGTATGGACAGCTACAATGAGCAGTTCTTC
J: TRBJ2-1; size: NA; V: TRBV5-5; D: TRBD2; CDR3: CASSLSGLAGYEQFF; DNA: TGTGCCAGCAGCTTGTCGGGACTAGCGGGATATGAGCAGTTCTTC
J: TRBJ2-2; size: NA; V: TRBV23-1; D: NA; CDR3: CASSQSFRGNTGELFF; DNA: TGCGCCAGCAGTCAATCGTTCAGGGGAAACACCGGGGAGCTGTTTTTT
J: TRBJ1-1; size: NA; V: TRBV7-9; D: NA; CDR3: CASSSGATEAFF; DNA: TGTGCCAGCAGCTCTGGGGCAACTGAAGCTTTCTTT
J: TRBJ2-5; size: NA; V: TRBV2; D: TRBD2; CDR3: CASAGTRDQETQYF; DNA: TGTGCCAGCGCCGGGACTAGAGATCAAGAGACCCAGTACTTC
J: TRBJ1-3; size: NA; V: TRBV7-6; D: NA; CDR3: CASSLLLQPVISGNTIYF; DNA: TGTGCCAGCAGCTTACTATTACAGCCGGTTATCTCTGGAAACACCATATATTTT
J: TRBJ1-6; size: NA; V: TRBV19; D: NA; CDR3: CASTRDNLSPLHF; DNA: TGTGCCTCAACCCGGGACAACTTATCACCCCTCCACTTT
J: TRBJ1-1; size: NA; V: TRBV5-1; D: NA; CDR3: CASSGGAGEDSFF; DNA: TGCGCCAGCAGCGGCGGTGCGGGGGAGGATTCTTTCTTT